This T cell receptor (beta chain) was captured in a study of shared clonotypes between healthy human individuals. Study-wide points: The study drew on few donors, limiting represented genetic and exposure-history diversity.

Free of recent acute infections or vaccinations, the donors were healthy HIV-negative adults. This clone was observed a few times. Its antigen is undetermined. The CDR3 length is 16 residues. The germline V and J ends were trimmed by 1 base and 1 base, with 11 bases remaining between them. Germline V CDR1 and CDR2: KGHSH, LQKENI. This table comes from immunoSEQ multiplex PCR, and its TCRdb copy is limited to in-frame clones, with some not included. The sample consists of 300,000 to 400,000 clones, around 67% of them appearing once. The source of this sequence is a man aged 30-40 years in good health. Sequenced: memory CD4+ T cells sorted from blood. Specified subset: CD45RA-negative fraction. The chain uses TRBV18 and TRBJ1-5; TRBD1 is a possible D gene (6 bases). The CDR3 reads CASSPQGGRSNQPQHF. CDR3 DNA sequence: TGTGCCAGCTCACCACAAGGGGGAAGAAGCAATCAGCCCCAGCATTTT.